A selection of T cell receptor beta chains follows, all from one sample in a study of PD-L1 blockade in urothelial cancer. Repertoires were generated with immunoSEQ multiplex PCR, while TCRdb's copy carries only in-frame clones and drops some. The sample lists roughly 54,000 clones, around 85% occurring once. Sequenced here: PBMCs, sampled around atezolizumab (anti-PD-L1) treatment. These receptors all stem from a woman aged 60-70 years with urothelial cancer. Both conserved end residues are part of each CDR3. Each record gives: V gene, clone size, D gene, J gene, CDR3 DNA, CDR3 protein. The D gene is left open where the match is weak. Rows may omit the clone size; those that give it use once, few, many or a size class.

V gene: TRBV7-3; clone size: .; D gene: .; J gene: TRBJ2-5; CDR3 DNA: TGTGCCAGCAGCCTCACGGGGCGAGGGGGGGCCCTCGAGACCCAGTACTTC; CDR3 protein: CASSLTGRGGALETQYF
V gene: TRBV5-1; clone size: .; D gene: TRBD2; J gene: TRBJ2-2; CDR3 DNA: TGCGCCAGCAGCCCTCTAGCGGGAACGAACACCGGGGAGCTGTTTTTT; CDR3 protein: CASSPLAGTNTGELFF
V gene: TRBV7-6; clone size: .; D gene: TRBD2; J gene: TRBJ2-7; CDR3 DNA: TGTGCCAGCAGCTTAGGCGGGGGGCCGACCTACGAGCAGTACTTC; CDR3 protein: CASSLGGGPTYEQYF
V gene: TRBV6-6; clone size: once; D gene: TRBD2; J gene: TRBJ2-1; CDR3 DNA: TGTGCCAGCAGTTACTCGACTAGCTCGGCTGAGCAGTTCTTC; CDR3 protein: CASSYSTSSAEQFF
V gene: TRBV5-1; clone size: .; D gene: TRBD2; J gene: TRBJ2-3; CDR3 DNA: TGCGCCAGCAGCCGGGGACTAGCAGGGGATACGCAGTATTTT; CDR3 protein: CASSRGLAGDTQYF
V gene: TRBV7-2; clone size: .; D gene: TRBD1; J gene: TRBJ1-1; CDR3 DNA: TGTGCCAGCAGCGCATACAGGGGGTATCAGGACACTGAAGCTTTCTTT; CDR3 protein: CASSAYRGYQDTEAFF
V gene: TRBV7-2; clone size: once; D gene: .; J gene: TRBJ2-7; CDR3 DNA: TGTGCCAGCAGCCAGGGACCCGGAGGGTACGAGCAGTACTTC; CDR3 protein: CASSQGPGGYEQYF
V gene: TRBV10-2; clone size: .; D gene: TRBD2; J gene: TRBJ2-7; CDR3 DNA: TGCGCCAGCAGCCAATTCGCCATTTCGCGGGAGGGCCACGAGCAGTACTTC; CDR3 protein: CASSQFAISREGHEQYF
V gene: TRBV5-6; clone size: few; D gene: .; J gene: TRBJ1-1; CDR3 DNA: TGTGCCAGCAGCTTCTCAGAGAACACTGAAGCTTTCTTT; CDR3 protein: CASSFSENTEAFF
V gene: TRBV28; clone size: .; D gene: TRBD2; J gene: TRBJ2-7; CDR3 DNA: TGTGCCAGCAGTTTGCTACTAGCGGGTGAGCAGTACTTC; CDR3 protein: CASSLLLAGEQYF
V gene: TRBV5-6; clone size: .; D gene: .; J gene: TRBJ2-5; CDR3 DNA: TGTGCCAGCAGCTTGGGGGGTTCAGCGGTAGAGACCCAGTACTTC; CDR3 protein: CASSLGGSAVETQYF
V gene: TRBV9; clone size: .; D gene: .; J gene: TRBJ2-2; CDR3 DNA: TGTGCCAGCAGCGTACAGGGCTACACCGGGGAGCTGTTTTTT; CDR3 protein: CASSVQGYTGELFF
V gene: TRBV5-4; clone size: .; D gene: TRBD1; J gene: TRBJ1-2; CDR3 DNA: TGTGCCAGCAGCCCGAGACAGGGAAGAATGTCTAACTATGGCTACACCTTC; CDR3 protein: CASSPRQGRMSNYGYTF
V gene: TRBV2; clone size: .; D gene: .; J gene: TRBJ1-5; CDR3 DNA: TGTGCCAGCAGTGCGGGTATCAATCAGCCCCAGCATTTT; CDR3 protein: CASSAGINQPQHF
V gene: TRBV18; clone size: .; D gene: TRBD2; J gene: TRBJ2-1; CDR3 DNA: TGTGCCAGCTCACCGACTAGCGGGAGCTTCCTTGTTGAGCAGTTCTTC; CDR3 protein: CASSPTSGSFLVEQFF
V gene: TRBV5-6; clone size: .; D gene: TRBD1; J gene: TRBJ1-1; CDR3 DNA: TGTGCCAGCAGCATGGAGACAGGGGACACTGAAGCTTTCTTT; CDR3 protein: CASSMETGDTEAFF
V gene: TRBV5-6; clone size: .; D gene: TRBD2; J gene: TRBJ2-5; CDR3 DNA: TGTGCCAGCAGCTCTACTAGCGCCAAAGAGACCCAGTACTTC; CDR3 protein: CASSSTSAKETQYF
V gene: TRBV2; clone size: .; D gene: .; J gene: TRBJ2-1; CDR3 DNA: TGTGCCAGCAACCCGGGTGGTAATGAGCAGTTCTTC; CDR3 protein: CASNPGGNEQFF
V gene: TRBV4-1; clone size: .; D gene: .; J gene: TRBJ1-4; CDR3 DNA: TGCGCCAGCAGCCCAGCGGGGGAAAAACTGTTTTTT; CDR3 protein: CASSPAGEKLFF
V gene: TRBV11-3; clone size: .; D gene: TRBD2; J gene: TRBJ2-7; CDR3 DNA: TGTGCCAGCAGCCCTGGACTAGCGGGGTCCTACGAGCAGTACTTC; CDR3 protein: CASSPGLAGSYEQYF
V gene: TRBV27; clone size: .; D gene: .; J gene: TRBJ2-2; CDR3 DNA: TGTGCCAGCAGTTTACTTTTCCCCGGGGAGCTGTTTTTT; CDR3 protein: CASSLLFPGELFF
V gene: TRBV6-5; clone size: .; D gene: .; J gene: TRBJ1-5; CDR3 DNA: TGTGCCAGCCGAGTTCGTTATCAACCTAATCAGCCCCAGCATTTT; CDR3 protein: CASRVRYQPNQPQHF
V gene: TRBV5-4; clone size: once; D gene: TRBD1; J gene: TRBJ1-2; CDR3 DNA: TGTGCCAGCAGCGCGGCAGGACAGGGGTTCTACACCTTC; CDR3 protein: CASSAAGQGFYTF
V gene: TRBV19; clone size: .; D gene: .; J gene: TRBJ1-4; CDR3 DNA: TGTGCCAGTAGTACACCGACATGGTCCGAAAAACTGTTTTTT; CDR3 protein: CASSTPTWSEKLFF
V gene: TRBV6-5; clone size: .; D gene: .; J gene: TRBJ1-2; CDR3 DNA: TGTGCCAGCAGTCCCCAGGCCCCTACCTACTATGGCTACACCTTC; CDR3 protein: CASSPQAPTYYGYTF
V gene: TRBV18; clone size: .; D gene: TRBD1; J gene: TRBJ2-5; CDR3 DNA: TGTGCCAGCTCACAAGACAGGGTAGGGGAGACCCAGTACTTC; CDR3 protein: CASSQDRVGETQYF
V gene: TRBV19; clone size: .; D gene: TRBD2; J gene: TRBJ2-5; CDR3 DNA: TGTGCCAGTAGTATAGGGCTAGCGGGGGAGCTCCAAGAGACCCAGTACTTC; CDR3 protein: CASSIGLAGELQETQYF
V gene: TRBV18; clone size: .; D gene: .; J gene: TRBJ1-2; CDR3 DNA: TGTGCCAGTAATACAGGACAATCCTATGGCTACACCTTC; CDR3 protein: CASNTGQSYGYTF
V gene: TRBV19; clone size: .; D gene: TRBD2; J gene: TRBJ2-1; CDR3 DNA: TGTGCCAGTAGTTCCGACTCTAGCGGCAATGAGCAGTTCTTC; CDR3 protein: CASSSDSSGNEQFF
V gene: TRBV6-5; clone size: .; D gene: TRBD1; J gene: TRBJ1-2; CDR3 DNA: TGTGCCAGCAGTTACCAGGGGGGTTCGGAAGGCTACACCTTC; CDR3 protein: CASSYQGGSEGYTF
V gene: TRBV7-9; clone size: .; D gene: .; J gene: TRBJ2-1; CDR3 DNA: TGTGCCAGCAGCTTACGGGACCGGGACGGACTATCCAATGAGCAGTTCTTC; CDR3 protein: CASSLRDRDGLSNEQFF
V gene: TRBV10-3; clone size: .; D gene: TRBD2; J gene: TRBJ2-7; CDR3 DNA: TGTGCCATCATGCCAGTAGGCGGGAGTTATCAATACGAGCAGTACTTC; CDR3 protein: CAIMPVGGSYQYEQYF
V gene: TRBV5-4; clone size: .; D gene: TRBD2; J gene: TRBJ2-1; CDR3 DNA: TGTGCCAGCAGCTTGGAGGTAGCGGGAGGGCGGCCCTTGGTCTTC; CDR3 protein: CASSLEVAGGRPLVF
V gene: TRBV13; clone size: .; D gene: TRBD2; J gene: TRBJ2-6; CDR3 DNA: TGTGCCAGCAGCCAAGACCTAGGGACTAGCGTATCTGGGGCCAACGTCCTGACTTTC; CDR3 protein: CASSQDLGTSVSGANVLTF
V gene: TRBV11-3; clone size: .; D gene: .; J gene: TRBJ1-1; CDR3 DNA: TGTGCCAGCAGCTTCCTTCCGGGCACTGAAGCTTTCTTT; CDR3 protein: CASSFLPGTEAFF
V gene: TRBV18; clone size: .; D gene: TRBD2; J gene: TRBJ2-7; CDR3 DNA: TGTGCCAGCTCACCGATAAGGCGACTAGCGGGACATACTAGCTCCTACGAGCAGTACTTC; CDR3 protein: CASSPIRRLAGHTSSYEQYF
V gene: TRBV21-1; clone size: few; D gene: .; J gene: TRBJ2-5; CDR3 DNA: TGTGCCAGCAGCCCGCATAAGGGAGGGACCCAGTACTTC; CDR3 protein: CASSPHKGGTQYF
V gene: TRBV5-1; clone size: .; D gene: TRBD1; J gene: TRBJ2-1; CDR3 DNA: TGCGCCAGCAGCTCACAGGGGGTAGAGCAGTTCTTC; CDR3 protein: CASSSQGVEQFF
V gene: TRBV7-2; clone size: .; D gene: TRBD2; J gene: TRBJ2-7; CDR3 DNA: TGTGCCAGCAGCTCGACTAGCGGGGCGTACGAGCAGTACTTC; CDR3 protein: CASSSTSGAYEQYF
V gene: TRBV7-8; clone size: .; D gene: .; J gene: TRBJ2-6; CDR3 DNA: TGTGCCAGCAGCGCCCGACCTACAGCTTTCGCCTCTGGGGCCAACGTCCTGACTTTC; CDR3 protein: CASSARPTAFASGANVLTF
V gene: TRBV15; clone size: .; D gene: .; J gene: TRBJ1-6; CDR3 DNA: TGTGCCACCGGCGACAGCCGAGATTCACCCCTCCACTTT; CDR3 protein: CATGDSRDSPLHF
V gene: TRBV15; clone size: .; D gene: .; J gene: TRBJ2-1; CDR3 DNA: TGTGCCACCAGCAGAGTCCTAGGGAGGAATGAGCAGTTCTTC; CDR3 protein: CATSRVLGRNEQFF
V gene: TRBV19; clone size: .; D gene: TRBD1; J gene: TRBJ2-7; CDR3 DNA: TGTGCCAGTAGTTCTGGGAGGACAGGGCCGTTATTCGAGCAGTACTTC; CDR3 protein: CASSSGRTGPLFEQYF
V gene: TRBV7-3; clone size: .; D gene: TRBD1; J gene: TRBJ2-7; CDR3 DNA: TGTGCCAGCAGCCCGCAGGGGGCCAGCTACGAGCAGTACTTC; CDR3 protein: CASSPQGASYEQYF
V gene: TRBV5-1; clone size: .; D gene: TRBD1; J gene: TRBJ1-5; CDR3 DNA: TGCGCCAGCAGCCCGGGACAGAGCAATCAGCCCCAGCATTTT; CDR3 protein: CASSPGQSNQPQHF
V gene: TRBV11-2; clone size: .; D gene: .; J gene: TRBJ1-2; CDR3 DNA: TGTGCCAGCAGCTGGGGACTTCGAGGAGGAGGCTACACCTTC; CDR3 protein: CASSWGLRGGGYTF
V gene: TRBV29-1; clone size: .; D gene: .; J gene: TRBJ1-2; CDR3 DNA: TGCAGCGGTTACAGGGATTTTGACTATGGCTACACCTTC; CDR3 protein: CSGYRDFDYGYTF
V gene: TRBV5-6; clone size: .; D gene: TRBD1; J gene: TRBJ2-2; CDR3 DNA: TGTGCCAGCAGCTTTATGAAACTAGGGGGCGAACTGTTTTTT; CDR3 protein: CASSFMKLGGELFF
V gene: TRBV5-6; clone size: .; D gene: .; J gene: TRBJ2-2; CDR3 DNA: TGTGCCAGCAGCCACGGAGGGCGGACCGGGGAGCTGTTTTTT; CDR3 protein: CASSHGGRTGELFF
V gene: TRBV4-2; clone size: .; D gene: TRBD1; J gene: TRBJ1-5; CDR3 DNA: TGTGCCAGCAGCCAAGATGGGGGACAGGTTAATCAGCCCCAGCATTTT; CDR3 protein: CASSQDGGQVNQPQHF
V gene: TRBV4-2; clone size: .; D gene: TRBD1; J gene: TRBJ1-2; CDR3 DNA: TGTGCCAGCAGCCCCGGGGGACAGGGAGACCGGGAGGGCTACACCTTC; CDR3 protein: CASSPGGQGDREGYTF
V gene: TRBV9; clone size: .; D gene: TRBD2; J gene: TRBJ2-2; CDR3 DNA: TGTGCCAGCAGCTTCAGCGGGAGCCGCACCGGGGAGCTGTTTTTT; CDR3 protein: CASSFSGSRTGELFF
V gene: TRBV5-1; clone size: .; D gene: .; J gene: TRBJ2-7; CDR3 DNA: TGCGCCAGCAGGATTCGGGAAAGGTCCTACGAGCAGTACTTC; CDR3 protein: CASRIRERSYEQYF
V gene: TRBV5-6; clone size: .; D gene: .; J gene: TRBJ1-3; CDR3 DNA: TGTGCCAGCAGCCCCAGGGTAACTGGAAACACCATATATTTT; CDR3 protein: CASSPRVTGNTIYF
V gene: TRBV7-9; clone size: few; D gene: TRBD1; J gene: TRBJ1-2; CDR3 DNA: TGTGCCAGCAGCTCACAGGGGAACTATGGCTACACCTTC; CDR3 protein: CASSSQGNYGYTF
V gene: TRBV11-2; clone size: .; D gene: .; J gene: TRBJ1-1; CDR3 DNA: TGTGCCAGCAGCCCCTCTCCAGGGGAAGGTTTCTTT; CDR3 protein: CASSPSPGEGFF
V gene: TRBV5-5; clone size: .; D gene: TRBD1; J gene: TRBJ2-3; CDR3 DNA: TGTGCCAGCAGCTTCCCGGGACAGGGTGACACAGATACGCAGTATTTT; CDR3 protein: CASSFPGQGDTDTQYF
V gene: TRBV5-6; clone size: .; D gene: .; J gene: TRBJ1-2; CDR3 DNA: TGTGCCAGCAGCTCACAGAAGAACTATGGCTACACCTTC; CDR3 protein: CASSSQKNYGYTF
V gene: TRBV19; clone size: .; D gene: .; J gene: TRBJ2-5; CDR3 DNA: TGTGCCAGTAGGAGGACGGGGTTAGAGACCCAGTACTTC; CDR3 protein: CASRRTGLETQYF
V gene: TRBV20-1; clone size: .; D gene: .; J gene: TRBJ2-7; CDR3 DNA: TGCAGTGCTTGGAGCCTCCAGGGGCAGTACTTC; CDR3 protein: CSAWSLQGQYF